This is a list of T cell receptor beta chains from one sample in a study of spatial heterogeneity in lung cancer. TCRdb re-called the 5' RACE reads with MiXCR, one entry per CDR3 protein. This sample has tens of thousands of distinct CDR3 sequences; about 12% occur once, and the top ten carry 35% to 45%. The sequenced sample was PBMCs, obtained at surgery. These receptors were obtained from a male donor with early-stage non-small cell lung cancer. Each CDR3 is given with its conserved first and last residue. The order of the fields is V gene, clone size, D gene, J gene, CDR3 DNA, CDR3 protein. The D gene is left open where the match is weak. Rows give clone size only sometimes, using once, few, many, or a class for an expanded clone.

>TRBV9|many|.|TRBJ1-5
TGTGCCAGCAGCCCAGGCCCGACTTACAATCAGCCCCAGCATTTT
CASSPGPTYNQPQHF
>TRBV5-1|.|.|TRBJ2-5
TGCGCCAGCACGCGTGACACTCAAGAGACCCAGTACTTC
CASTRDTQETQYF
>TRBV5-1|many|TRBD1|TRBJ1-2
TGCGCCAGCAGCTTACCGGGACAGGGGGCGGCTAACTATGGCTACACCTTC
CASSLPGQGAANYGYTF
>TRBV21-1|many|.|TRBJ1-1
TGTGCCAGCAGCAATTCGGACAGGGACAACACTGAAGCTTTCTTT
CASSNSDRDNTEAFF
>TRBV29-1|few|.|TRBJ1-1
TGCAGCGTTGAAGCTCCGGGGGCCGGAACTGAAGCTTTCTTT
CSVEAPGAGTEAFF
>TRBV20-1|.|TRBD2|TRBJ2-3
TGCAGTGCTAGTGTACTAGCGGGAGGGCCGGGGGCAGATACGCAGTATTTT
CSASVLAGGPGADTQYF
>TRBV14|few|TRBD1|TRBJ1-6
TGTGCCAGCAGCCAAGTTGGGACAGGGGGCGATTCACCCCTCCACTTT
CASSQVGTGGDSPLHF
>TRBV5-5|.|TRBD1|TRBJ2-3
TGTGCCAGCAGCTTGAGGGCAGGGGGCTTGACAGATACGCAGTATTTT
CASSLRAGGLTDTQYF
>TRBV5-4|few|.|TRBJ2-5
TGTGCCAGCAGCCAGGGACGTTCTATTCAAGAGACCCAGTACTTC
CASSQGRSIQETQYF
>TRBV7-9|few|.|TRBJ2-7
TGTGCCAGCAGCTTAGGGCACACCGGAGCTCCTAACGAGCAGTACTTC
CASSLGHTGAPNEQYF